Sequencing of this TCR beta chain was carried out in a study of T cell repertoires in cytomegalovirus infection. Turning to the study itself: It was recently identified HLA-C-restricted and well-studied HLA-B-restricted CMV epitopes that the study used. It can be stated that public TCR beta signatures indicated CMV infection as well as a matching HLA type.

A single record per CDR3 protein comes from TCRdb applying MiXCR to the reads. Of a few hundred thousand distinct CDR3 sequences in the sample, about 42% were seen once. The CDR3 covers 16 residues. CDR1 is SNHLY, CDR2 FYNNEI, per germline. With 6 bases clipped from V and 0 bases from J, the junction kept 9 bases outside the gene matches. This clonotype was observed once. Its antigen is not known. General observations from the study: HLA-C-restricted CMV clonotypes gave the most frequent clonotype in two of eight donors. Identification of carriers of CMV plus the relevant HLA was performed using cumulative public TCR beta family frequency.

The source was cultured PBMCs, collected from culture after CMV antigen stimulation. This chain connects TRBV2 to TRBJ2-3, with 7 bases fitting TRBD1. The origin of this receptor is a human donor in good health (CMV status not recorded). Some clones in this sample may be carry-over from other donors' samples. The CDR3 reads CASRKTGTISTDTQYF. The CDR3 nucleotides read TGTGCCAGCAGAAAGACAGGGACAATCAGCACAGATACGCAGTATTTT.